Shown below are 12 T cell receptor beta chains from a single sample sequenced in a study of control samples from healthy donors and cancer patients. TCRdb's table, derived via immunoSEQ multiplex PCR, lists solely in-frame clones and lacks some. The repertoire holds roughly 50,000 clones, with around 95% as singletons. What was sequenced was blood. Source of these receptors: a woman aged 30 to 39 in good health.

The chain employs TRBV10-3 and TRBJ1-2; no clear D. V dropped 6 bases and J dropped 4 bases, with 15 bases sitting between them. Germline CDR1 and CDR2: ENHRY and SYGVKD. CDR3 length: 14 residues. In DNA, the CDR3 is TGTGCCATCAGGGACTCCGGGCGGCCCTATGGCTACACCTTC. Residues: CAIRDSGRPYGYTF.

V usage is TRBV18 and J usage is TRBJ1-2; the match to TRBD1 covers 11 bases. This CDR3 region has 18 residues. V lost 4 bases, J lost 3 bases, and 13 bases stayed unmatched. From germline, CDR1 is KGHSH and CDR2 LQKENI. The DNA of the CDR3 is TGTGCCAGCTCACAAGAGGAGACCGGGACAGGGGGTTACTATGGCTACACCTTC. The encoded protein is CASSQEETGTGGYYGYTF.

CDR3 amino acids: CASSFTQNTEAFF. DNA for the CDR3: TGTGCCAGCAGCTTCACCCAGAACACTGAAGCTTTCTTT. The chain uses TRBV7-9 and TRBJ1-1; D is unclear. Trimming cost V 3 bases and J 1 base, with 6 bases left between them. The CDR3 runs to 13 residues. Germline V gene sequence: CDR1 SEHNR, CDR2 FQNEAQ (reference sequence).

The chain recombines TRBV29-1 with TRBJ1-2; D not resolved. The V end was cut by 2 bases, the J end by 7 bases, with 17 bases between. Germline V gene lookup returns CDR1 SQVTM and CDR2 ANQGSEA. CDR3 length: 14 residues. CDR3 loop: CSVESGRSVVGYTF. Here the CDR3 DNA reads TGCAGCGTTGAATCAGGACGGTCCGTAGTTGGCTACACCTTC.

This rearrangement joins TRBV7-2 to TRBJ2-1, with TRBD2 identical over 12 bases. Germline CDR1 and CDR2: SGHTA and FQGNSA. This CDR3 region has 15 residues. J gave up 7 bases and V 5 bases, and 6 bases lay outside the gene matches. CDR3 region: CASSLGLAGNNEQFF. The CDR3 DNA reads TGTGCCAGCAGCCTAGGACTAGCGGGAAATAATGAGCAGTTCTTC.

The chain carries TRBV6-5 and TRBJ1-2; 10 bases map to TRBD1. This CDR3 is 16 amino acids long. J lost 0 bases, V lost 0 bases, and 1 base had no gene match. Germline V gene data show CDR1 as MNHEY and CDR2 as SVGAGI. The CDR3 nucleotides are TGTGCCAGCAGTTACTCCGGACAGGGGGCTAACTATGGCTACACCTTC. Protein: CASSYSGQGANYGYTF.

The chain employs TRBV3-1 (or the pseudogene TRBV3-2) and TRBJ2-7; D is unresolved. Per the germline V gene, CDR1 is LGHDT and CDR2 is YNNKEL (reference sequence). Trimming stripped 0 bases from V and 2 bases from J, with 5 bases between. The CDR3 extends over 13 amino acids. The CDR3 nucleotides are TGTGCCAGCAGCCAAGAAGGGCCCTACGAGCAGTACTTC. Translated: CASSQEGPYEQYF.

The rearrangement uses TRBV7-9 and TRBJ2-1; possibly TRBD2 for D (6 bases). Germline V gives CDR1 SEHNR, CDR2 FQNEAQ (reference sequence). This CDR3 spans 15 amino acids. Trimming cost V 5 bases and J 7 bases, with 18 bases left between them. The CDR3 nucleotides are TGTGCCAGCAGCCGCCTGGGGGGACGAGTTAATGAGCAGTTCTTC. This sequence encodes CASSRLGGRVNEQFF.

This chain uses TRBV5-8 with TRBJ2-3, with D maybe TRBD2 (6 bases). The V and J ends lost 4 bases and 12 bases respectively, with 18 bases between them. This CDR3 has 13 residues. Germline loops: CDR1 SGHTS, CDR2 YDEGEE. The CDR3 DNA reads TGTGCCAGCAGCACCAGGACTACCTCGTCACAGTATTTT. Its translation is CASSTRTTSSQYF.

V gene TRBV6-1 combines with J gene TRBJ1-4; tentative D call: TRBD1 (5 bases). V lost 0 bases and J 5 bases, leaving 10 bases between the germline ends. This CDR3 has 15 amino acids. Per the germline V gene, CDR1 is MNHNS and CDR2 is SASEGT. The CDR3: CASSEAAAGNEKLFF. For the CDR3, the DNA is TGTGCCAGCAGTGAAGCGGCGGCAGGGAATGAAAAACTGTTTTTT.

This chain uses TRBV5-1 with TRBJ2-1; D remains ambiguous. This CDR3 comprises 16 residues. Per germline, CDR1 SGHRS and CDR2 YFSETQ. V lost 0 bases and J 8 bases, leaving 18 bases between the germline ends. The CDR3 reads CASSLGLLHSPYEQFF. DNA for the CDR3: TGCGCCAGCAGCTTGGGCCTACTCCATAGCCCCTATGAGCAGTTCTTC.

V gene TRBV2 combines with J gene TRBJ2-5; D is unclear. The CDR3 extends over 14 amino acids. Trimming cost V 5 bases and J 5 bases, with 15 bases left between them. In germline, CDR1 is SNHLY, CDR2 FYNNEI. CDR3 sequence reads: CASSRNPSGETQYF. The CDR3 region has the DNA TGTGCCAGCAGTAGGAACCCATCCGGGGAGACCCAGTACTTC.